A selection of T cell receptor beta chains follows, all from one sample in a study of beta chain features in type 1 diabetes. The repertoire was sequenced with immunoSEQ multiplex PCR; TCRdb's copy has only in-frame clones and lacks some. The top ten clones hold over 0.45% of a sample with more than 300,000 clones, around 9.6% of them seen once. Sequenced input: central memory CD4+ T cells from blood. These receptors were obtained from a man between 25 and 39 years old with type 1 diabetes. CDR3s include the opening cysteine and the closing phenylalanine or tryptophan. The order of the fields is clone size, V gene, J gene, CDR3 length, D gene, CDR3 DNA, CDR3 protein. A D gene is named only where the DNA matches it firmly. Clone size is given for some rows only: seen once, a few or many times, or a class if the clone is expanded.

size: many
V: TRBV10-3
J: TRBJ2-5
length: 12
D: -
DNA: TGTGCCACCCAGGACGTACAAGAGACCCAGTACTTC
CDR3: CATQDVQETQYF

size: -
V: TRBV6-5
J: TRBJ1-1
length: 12
D: TRBD1
DNA: TGTGCCAGCAGAAGACAGGGGAGTACGGCTTTCTTT
CDR3: CASRRQGSTAFF

size: -
V: TRBV29-1
J: TRBJ2-7
length: 15
D: TRBD2
DNA: TGCAGCGTTGAAGAAACTAGCGGTAAATTCTACGAGCAGTACTTC
CDR3: CSVEETSGKFYEQYF

size: few
V: TRBV7-6
J: TRBJ2-1
length: 14
D: TRBD2
DNA: TGTGCCAGCAGCTTACTAGCGGGAGGCGATGAGCAGTTCTTC
CDR3: CASSLLAGGDEQFF

size: -
V: TRBV7-2
J: TRBJ1-5
length: 18
D: -
DNA: TGTGCCAGCAGCCCTCAGCCCATAGGGACAAATGGCAATCAGCCCCAGCATTTT
CDR3: CASSPQPIGTNGNQPQHF

size: few
V: TRBV6-5
J: TRBJ1-2
length: 15
D: -
DNA: TGTGCCAGTAACGGTGGGGGTAGACTAATCTATGGCTACACCTTC
CDR3: CASNGGGRLIYGYTF

size: few
V: TRBV14
J: TRBJ1-1
length: 13
D: -
DNA: TGTGCCAGCAGCCAAGATCTTGAGGGGCATGCTTTCTTT
CDR3: CASSQDLEGHAFF

size: -
V: TRBV6-6
J: TRBJ2-2
length: 14
D: -
DNA: TGTGCCAGCATGGAGACAGCGAACACCGGGGAGCTGTTTTTT
CDR3: CASMETANTGELFF

size: -
V: TRBV5-1
J: TRBJ1-1
length: 13
D: -
DNA: TGCGCCAGCAGCAACGACAGGAACACTGAAGCTTTCTTT
CDR3: CASSNDRNTEAFF

size: -
V: TRBV4-3
J: TRBJ2-2
length: 14
D: -
DNA: TGCGCCAGCAGCCAAGATCCGTCAGCCGGGGAGCTGTTTTTT
CDR3: CASSQDPSAGELFF

size: many
V: TRBV7-2
J: TRBJ1-1
length: 15
D: TRBD1
DNA: TGTGCCAGCAGCTTGGGGTACAGGGGAGGGACTGAAGCTTTCTTT
CDR3: CASSLGYRGGTEAFF

size: -
V: TRBV13
J: TRBJ1-1
length: 11
D: -
DNA: TGTGCCAGCAGCTTAGAGTTTGAAGCTTTCTTT
CDR3: CASSLEFEAFF

size: few
V: TRBV25-1
J: TRBJ2-3
length: 13
D: TRBD2
DNA: TGTGCCAGCAGTGGGATGGGGGGGGATACGCAGTATTTT
CDR3: CASSGMGGDTQYF

size: few
V: TRBV7-2
J: TRBJ1-2
length: 16
D: TRBD1
DNA: TGTGCCAGCAGCTCGTACCGGGACAGAGGAAGGAGTGGCTACACCTTC
CDR3: CASSSYRDRGRSGYTF

size: -
V: TRBV4-2
J: TRBJ2-5
length: 13
D: TRBD2
DNA: TGTGCCAGCAGCCAAGACCTAGCGGGGCGTCAGTACTTC
CDR3: CASSQDLAGRQYF

size: few
V: TRBV7-6
J: TRBJ1-2
length: 15
D: -
DNA: TGTGCCAGCAGCTTAGCGGAAGGGCGGCAGGCTGGCTACACCTTC
CDR3: CASSLAEGRQAGYTF

size: -
V: TRBV15
J: TRBJ2-1
length: 14
D: -
DNA: TGTGCCACCAGCAGAGCCCGACTAGTAGATGAGCAGTTCTTC
CDR3: CATSRARLVDEQFF

size: -
V: TRBV6-6
J: TRBJ2-5
length: 11
D: -
DNA: TGTGCCAGCAGTTACGGCGAGACCCAGTACTTC
CDR3: CASSYGETQYF

size: -
V: TRBV7-8
J: TRBJ1-5
length: 14
D: -
DNA: TGTGCCAGCAGCTTAGGACTTCAAGCCCAGCCCCAGCATTTT
CDR3: CASSLGLQAQPQHF

size: -
V: TRBV10-3
J: TRBJ2-2
length: 16
D: TRBD1
DNA: TGTGCCATCAGACAATCCGGGACAGAGAACACCGGGGAGCTGTTTTTT
CDR3: CAIRQSGTENTGELFF

size: few
V: TRBV11-2
J: TRBJ2-3
length: 13
D: -
DNA: TGTGCCAGCAGCTCTGGTCAGGGGGATACGCAGTATTTT
CDR3: CASSSGQGDTQYF

size: few
V: TRBV7-2
J: TRBJ1-2
length: 14
D: -
DNA: TGTGCCAGCAGCGGGGCCTGGGGGGACGATGGCTACACCTTC
CDR3: CASSGAWGDDGYTF

size: few
V: TRBV10-2
J: TRBJ2-7
length: 15
D: TRBD2
DNA: TGCGCCAGCAGGCCAGCTTGGACTAGCCGATACGAGCAGTACTTC
CDR3: CASRPAWTSRYEQYF

size: -
V: TRBV11-3
J: TRBJ2-7
length: 13
D: -
DNA: TGTGCCAGCAGCTACTCGGGACCCTACGAGCAGTACTTC
CDR3: CASSYSGPYEQYF

size: few
V: TRBV2
J: TRBJ2-2
length: 14
D: -
DNA: TGTGCCAGCGGAGCCACAGGGCATGGCGGGGAGCTGTTTTTT
CDR3: CASGATGHGGELFF

size: few
V: TRBV7-2
J: TRBJ2-7
length: 16
D: -
DNA: TGTGCCAGCAGCAAACCGCCAAGCGGAGGTCCATACGAGCAGTACTTC
CDR3: CASSKPPSGGPYEQYF

size: few
V: TRBV5-1
J: TRBJ2-5
length: 16
D: -
DNA: TGCGCCAGCAGCTTGGTCGGGGAGTCATACCAAGAGACCCAGTACTTC
CDR3: CASSLVGESYQETQYF

size: few
V: TRBV2
J: TRBJ2-4
length: 12
D: -
DNA: TGTGCCAGCAGGACCCCGCCTCGGGTTCAGTACTTC
CDR3: CASRTPPRVQYF

size: many
V: TRBV2
J: TRBJ2-7
length: 12
D: -
DNA: TGTGCCAGCAGTTCACAGGGCTACGAGCAGTACTTC
CDR3: CASSSQGYEQYF

size: few
V: TRBV23-1
J: TRBJ2-4
length: 16
D: -
DNA: TGCGCCAGCAGTTTAGACAGTTCTGTAACCAAAAACATTCAGTACTTC
CDR3: CASSLDSSVTKNIQYF

size: few
V: TRBV28
J: TRBJ1-1
length: 13
D: -
DNA: TGTGCCAGCGAGATAATCCTTGGGGCTGAAGCTTTCTTT
CDR3: CASEIILGAEAFF

size: -
V: TRBV29-1
J: TRBJ1-1
length: 13
D: -
DNA: TGCAGCGTGGCAATACAGGGTAACACTGAAGCTTTCTTT
CDR3: CSVAIQGNTEAFF

size: few
V: TRBV6-6
J: TRBJ2-7
length: 14
D: TRBD1
DNA: TGTGCCAGCAGTCCGACAGGGGGCTTCTACGAGCAGTACTTC
CDR3: CASSPTGGFYEQYF